The clone carrying this TCR beta chain was detected many times. Its antigen is unidentified. The data were taken from a study of regulatory T cells in long-lasting Graves disease. Study-level findings and limits: Among samples with persistent disease, TRBV28, TRBJ1-2 and TRBJ2-5 were favored. A greater number of public clonotypes (over 2,500) was shared by persistent patients than by new patients (approximately 1,000).

CDR3-region Arm-PCR and iRepertoire HTBI primers produced the TCR beta libraries. In TCRdb, the multiplex PCR reads were re-called with MiXCR into one record per CDR3 protein. The table includes about 240,000 distinct CDR3 sequences, around 21% detected once. Germline values: CDR1 SGHRS, CDR2 YFSETQ. This CDR3 has 15 residues. Unmatched junction bases numbered 3, after V lost 0 bases and J lost 6 bases. Time point in this sample: newly diagnosed GD, antithyroid drugs for less than 3 months. Making the TCR library involved RNA that had been extracted from PBMCs. An endocrinology unit in Xi'an, China, supplied the patients.

The J gene is TRBJ1-5, the V gene TRBV5-1; TRBD1 matches at 10 bases. This clonotype was obtained from a female donor with Graves disease. The sequencing here drew on peripheral blood mononuclear cells (PBMCs), taken at new diagnosis, from a patient treated with antithyroid drugs. The CDR3 DNA reads TGCGCCAGCAGCTTGGGACAGGGGGCGAGTCAGCCCCAGCATTTT. Its translation: CASSLGQGASQPQHF.